Below are 14 T cell receptor beta chains sequenced from a single sample in a study of blood T cell repertoires in COVID-19. Here immunoSEQ multiplex PCR was the method, and the copy in TCRdb shows in-frame clones only, minus some. The sample has 130,000 or so clones, 70% to 90% seen once. The sample taken for sequencing was peripheral blood. The source of these receptors is an older woman with acute or convalescent COVID-19.

The rearrangement links TRBV27 to TRBJ2-1; D is possibly TRBD1 (5 bases). Trimming took 6 bases from V and 0 from J, leaving 21 bases between them. The germline V gene encodes CDR1 MNHEY and CDR2 SMNVEV (reference sequence). CDR3 size: 18 residues. The CDR3 is CASSSTSSGSASYNEQFF. The CDR3 bases are TGTGCCAGCAGCTCTACTTCTTCAGGGTCAGCCTCCTACAATGAGCAGTTCTTC.

This chain uses TRBV6-1 with TRBJ1-5; tentatively, D is TRBD1 (6 bases). This CDR3 has 14 residues. V lost 3 bases and J lost 6, with 12 bases in between. Germline loops: CDR1 MNHNS, CDR2 SASEGT. The CDR3 spells CASSETGWGQPQHF. In DNA, the CDR3 is TGTGCCAGCAGTGAGACAGGTTGGGGTCAGCCCCAGCATTTT.

The genes are TRBV5-1 and TRBJ2-4; 8 bases line up with TRBD2. From germline, CDR1 is SGHRS and CDR2 YFSETQ. This CDR3 has 15 residues. Trimming took 0 bases from V and 5 from J; bases not matched to a gene: 4. In DNA form, the CDR3 reads TGCGCCAGCAGCTTGGCGGGGGGGAGTCAAAACATTCAGTACTTC. Its protein is CASSLAGGSQNIQYF.

CDR3 nucleotide sequence: TGTGCCACCAGCGATCGGGACAGACACTATGGCTACACCTTC. Residues: CATSDRDRHYGYTF. The chain recombines TRBV15 with TRBJ1-2; 7 bases align to TRBD1. The ends lost 5 bases at V and 3 bases at J; junction bases unmatched: 6. Germline assignment: CDR1 LNHNV and CDR2 YYDKDF (reference sequence). The CDR3 covers 14 residues. Drawing the rest from reference TRBV15 and TRBJ1-2, the complete variable domain is DAMVIQNPRYQVTQFGKPVTLSCSQTLNHNVMYWYQQKSSQAPKLLFHYYDKDFNNEADTPDNFQSRRPNTSFCFLDIRSPGLGDTAMYLCATSDRDRHYGYTFGSGTRLTVV.

J is TRBJ1-6 and V is TRBV7-2, with TRBD1 matching over 8 bases. Germline values: CDR1 SGHTA, CDR2 FQGNSA. This CDR3 comprises 14 residues. The V and J ends lost 7 bases and 4 bases, in that order; junction bases with no gene match: 3. The CDR3 DNA reads TGTGCCAGCAACGACAGGGGATATAATTCACCCCTCCACTTT. Its protein is CASNDRGYNSPLHF.

This chain uses TRBV19 with TRBJ2-7; 12 bases map to TRBD1. The CDR3 is 18 residues long. Germline V CDR1 and CDR2: LNHDA, SQIVND (reference sequence). V dropped 0 bases and J dropped 4; count of bases not matched to a gene: 10. The CDR3 sequence is CASSIDPPGQGAEYEQYF. Written as DNA, the CDR3 is TGTGCCAGTAGTATAGATCCCCCGGGACAGGGGGCCGAGTACGAGCAGTACTTC.

The rearrangement uses TRBV9 and TRBJ1-1; D may be TRBD1 (5 bases). The CDR3 is 14 residues long. With 2 bases removed from V and 1 base from J, the gap between germline ends came to 9 bases. Germline assignment: CDR1 SGDLS and CDR2 YYNGEE. CDR3 coding DNA: TGTGCCAGCAGCGTTTTCGGGGGGAACACTGAAGCTTTCTTT. Amino acid sequence: CASSVFGGNTEAFF. The complete variable domain, with remaining parts taken from reference TRBV9 and TRBJ1-1, reads DSGVTQTPKHLITATGQRVTLRCSPRSGDLSVYWYQQSLDQGLQFLIQYYNGEERAKGNILERFSAQQFPDLHSELNLSSLELGDSALYFCASSVFGGNTEAFFGQGTRLTVV.

DNA of the CDR3: TGTGCCAGCAGCTTAAGGGGGGACGTCAGTGGGGCCAACGTCCTGACTTTC. It codes for CASSLRGDVSGANVLTF. The chain employs TRBV7-3 and TRBJ2-6; possibly TRBD2 for D (6 bases). This CDR3 has 17 amino acids. V was trimmed by 1 base and J by 3 bases, leaving 13 bases between them. CDR1 is SGHTA, CDR2 FQGTGA, per germline.

The chain couples TRBV2 to TRBJ2-1; 8 bases map to TRBD2. The CDR3 runs 15 residues. Germline CDR1 and CDR2: SNHLY and FYNNEI. V shed 1 base, J shed 3 bases, and the junction held 2 bases outside the gene matches. This CDR3 reads CASSEESGGYNEQFF. The DNA of the CDR3 is TGTGCCAGCAGTGAAGAGAGCGGGGGCTACAATGAGCAGTTCTTC. Filled out from reference TRBV2 and TRBJ2-1, the complete variable domain reads EPEVTQTPSHQVTQMGQEVILRCVPISNHLYFYWYRQILGQKVEFLVSFYNNEISEKSEIFDDQFSVERPDGSNFTLKIRSTKLEDSAMYFCASSEESGGYNEQFFGPGTRLTVL.

The chain combines TRBV5-4 with TRBJ2-7; TRBD2 matches at 13 bases. The CDR3 spans 16 residues. Germline V lookup: CDR1 SGHNT, CDR2 YYREEE (reference sequence). V gave up 4 bases and J gave up 0 bases; unmatched junction bases: 4. The chain's CDR3 is CASSPGLAGASYEQYF. CDR3 coding DNA: TGTGCCAGCAGCCCTGGACTAGCGGGGGCCTCCTACGAGCAGTACTTC.

V usage is TRBV3-1 (or the pseudogene TRBV3-2) and J usage is TRBJ1-2, with D perhaps TRBD1 (6 bases). Trimming removed 4 bases from V and 0 bases from J, with 21 bases in between. CDR3 length equals 18 residues. Germline V gene data show CDR1 as LGHDT and CDR2 as YNNKEL (reference sequence). The CDR3 DNA sequence: TGTGCCAGCAGCCGTGGTTTCCGGACAGCACAACCTAACTATGGCTACACCTTC. Translated, it gives CASSRGFRTAQPNYGYTF.

This clone was found a few times. J is TRBJ2-5 and V is TRBV7-2, with D unclear. V was pared by 2 bases and J by 0 bases, with 7 bases between. CDR3 size: 14 residues. The germline CDR1 and CDR2 sequences are SGHTA and FQGNSA. CDR3 in DNA: TGTGCCAGCAGCTTAATCCGTTACCAAGAGACCCAGTACTTC. Its translation: CASSLIRYQETQYF.

The DNA for the CDR3 is TGTGCCAGCAGACCGGGACACCGATCCTACGAGCAGTACTTC. Its protein product is CASRPGHRSYEQYF. The V call is TRBV25-1, the J call TRBJ2-7, with D perhaps matching TRBD1 (6 bases). The CDR3 has 14 amino acids. Germline V lookup: CDR1 MGHDK, CDR2 SYGVNS. The V and J ends lost 6 bases and 1 base respectively, with 13 bases between them.

V is TRBV5-6 and J is TRBJ1-3; D is uncertain. CDR3 length: 16 residues. The V gene's germline CDR1 is SGHDT and CDR2 YYEEEE. The V gene lost 5 bases and the J gene lost 4 bases, with 19 bases spanning the gap. This chain's CDR3 is CASRTTTGSTGNTIYF. The CDR3 DNA follows: TGTGCCAGCAGAACTACCACCGGATCCACGGGAAACACCATATATTTT.